The 12 T cell receptor beta chains reported below all come from one sample, sequenced in a study of OX40 agonist ivuxolimab in advanced cancers. The data were produced by immunoSEQ multiplex PCR, yet TCRdb's version contains in-frame clones alone and is incomplete. The table records over 150,000 clones, around 94% of them present only once. This specimen consisted of CD4+ or CD8+ T cells sorted from blood, obtained in a trial of the OX40 agonist ivuxolimab. These receptors all stem from an adult with an advanced solid tumor such as melanoma, head and neck, liver or kidney cancer.

The chain is built from TRBV28 and TRBJ2-1; D unclear. The CDR3 runs 14 residues. V was shortened by 3 bases and J by 6 bases, with 12 bases between the two germline ends. Germline V gives CDR1 MDHEN, CDR2 SYDVKM. CDR3 sequence (DNA): TGTGCCAGCAGTTTCCTCGTTAAGGGCAATGAGCAGTTCTTC. Translating it yields CASSFLVKGNEQFF.

The rearrangement joins TRBV4-3 to TRBJ2-2; D is possibly TRBD2 (5 bases). V lost 1 base and J lost 1, with 10 bases in between. Germline CDR1 LGHNA, CDR2 YSLEER. This CDR3 region has 16 residues. The CDR3: CASSQADSLNTGELFF. CDR3 nucleotide sequence: TGCGCCAGCAGCCAAGCGGACTCACTGAACACCGGGGAGCTGTTTTTT.

Points on this clone: The sample contains more than one DNA sequence encoding this CDR3. The genes are TRBV7-2 and TRBJ1-3; maybe TRBD1 (5 bases). The CDR3 contains 14 residues. The germline V and J ends were trimmed by 10 bases and 1 base, with 14 bases remaining between them. CDR1 and CDR2 (germline): SGHTA, FQGNSA. The CDR3 region is CAIGTGLSGNTIYF. DNA of the CDR3: TGTGCCATAGGGACCGGCCTATCTGGAAACACCATATATTTT.

This clone was recorded once. This rearrangement joins TRBV7-2 to TRBJ1-3; D remains unclear. V lost 5 bases to trimming and J lost 0 bases, with 11 bases between them. CDR3 length equals 15 residues. Germline V gene lookup returns CDR1 SGHTA and CDR2 FQGNSA. For the CDR3, the DNA is TGTGCCAGCAGCCCGCGGCCCCTCTCTGGAAACACCATATATTTT. Translating gives CASSPRPLSGNTIYF.

This chain uses TRBV7-2 with TRBJ2-5; TRBD2 aligns across 8 bases. Germline lookup yields CDR1 SGHTA and CDR2 FQGNSA. The CDR3 has 16 amino acids. V shed 4 bases and J 5 bases; nucleotides not matched to a gene: 12. DNA for the CDR3: TGTGCCAGCAGCTCTTTAGTGCCCGGGGGGGGTGAGACCCAGTACTTC. As protein: CASSSLVPGGGETQYF.

J is TRBJ1-5 and V is TRBV5-6; possible D gene TRBD1, 6 bases. The V gene lost 0 bases and the J gene lost 2 bases, with 15 bases spanning the gap. This CDR3 region has 17 residues. Germline CDR1 and CDR2: SGHDT and YYEEEE. The CDR3 DNA sequence: TGTGCCAGCAGCTTGGGATCGGGGGCGCTTGGCAATCAGCCCCAGCATTTT. Its translation: CASSLGSGALGNQPQHF.

V gene TRBV6-1 combines with J gene TRBJ1-5; tentatively, D is TRBD1 (5 bases). V was shortened by 6 bases and J by 7 bases, with 19 bases between the two germline ends. There are 15 residues in the CDR3. Germline V gene sequence: CDR1 MNHNS, CDR2 SASEGT. The DNA for the CDR3 is TGTGCCAGCAGCCCGGGGGGGGGACGAGAGCAGCCCCAGCATTTT. As protein: CASSPGGGREQPQHF.

V gene TRBV7-9 combines with J gene TRBJ1-2; TRBD1 agrees at 7 bases. The CDR3 sequence is 14 residues long. Germline trimming cut 8 bases from V and 8 bases from J; bases unmatched to any gene: 14. Germline assignment: CDR1 SEHNR and CDR2 FQNEAQ (reference sequence). The CDR3 sequence: CASSNGQVPRGYTF. The CDR3, as DNA: TGTGCCAGCTCCAATGGACAGGTCCCCCGGGGCTACACCTTC.

The rearrangement uses TRBV7-2 and TRBJ2-3; the match to TRBD1 covers 8 bases. Trimming took 1 base from V and 4 from J; bases not matched to a gene: 1. The length of the CDR3 is 14 residues. Germline CDR1 SGHTA, CDR2 FQGNSA. The CDR3 region is CASSLGTGSDTQYF. The CDR3 DNA follows: TGTGCCAGCAGCTTAGGGACAGGGTCAGATACGCAGTATTTT.

CDR3 nucleotide sequence: TGTGCCAGCAGTGAACCCAGATGGGATGGCTACACCTTC. Protein sequence: CASSEPRWDGYTF. The chain employs TRBV25-1 and TRBJ1-2; D not certain. Germline V gives CDR1 MGHDK, CDR2 SYGVNS. Trimming left V 2 bases short and J 6 bases short, with 10 bases between. The CDR3 is made up of 13 amino acids.

The chain combines TRBV7-2 with TRBJ2-5; a weak D match, TRBD2 (6 bases). V shed 7 bases and J shed 7 bases, with 16 bases lying between them. The CDR3 spans 13 residues. CDR1 and CDR2 (germline): SGHTA, FQGNSA. The CDR3 DNA follows: TGTGCCAGCACTCCTCGAGCGGAGGGGACCCAGTACTTC. Translation: CASTPRAEGTQYF.

The V gene is TRBV7-2, the J gene TRBJ2-6, with D perhaps TRBD2 (6 bases). In germline, CDR1 is SGHTA, CDR2 FQGNSA. With 3 bases removed from V and 3 bases from J, the gap between germline ends came to 21 bases. The CDR3 runs to 19 residues. CDR3 bases: TGTGCCAGCAGCTTCTCCCCCCCGGGGGATACGGGTGGGGCCAACGTCCTGACTTTC. It yields the protein CASSFSPPGDTGGANVLTF.